These T cell receptor beta chains were read from a single sample in a study of siplizumab effects on memory and regulatory T cells. Generated by immunoSEQ multiplex PCR, the TCRdb table keeps only in-frame clones and is missing some. The sample comprises some 100,000 clones, less than 95% of which are singletons, and approximately 1.3% rests with the top ten. The specimen was non-Treg CD4+ T cells sorted from blood. The receptors come from a human donor in good health. CDR3s include the opening cysteine and the closing phenylalanine or tryptophan. The D gene is left open where the match is weak. Clone sizes are given selectively: once, few, many, or a class where the clone is expanded.

D gene	V gene	J gene	clone size	CDR3 protein	CDR3 DNA
NA	TRBV19	TRBJ1-2	NA	CASSIGRTTMDGYTF	TGTGCCAGTAGTATAGGACGGACGACGATGGATGGCTACACCTTC
NA	TRBV6-1	TRBJ2-7	once	CASSPLPLQYF	TGTGCCAGCAGCCCCCTCCCTTTGCAGTACTTC
NA	TRBV7-6	TRBJ2-7	NA	CASSSREGNEQYF	TGTGCCAGCAGCAGCAGGGAAGGTAACGAGCAGTACTTC
TRBD2	TRBV7-3	TRBJ2-7	NA	CASSLKVAGAPEQYF	TGTGCCAGCAGCTTAAAGGTAGCGGGGGCACCCGAGCAGTACTTC
NA	TRBV7-3	TRBJ2-7	NA	CASSRGQRAHEQYF	TGTGCCAGCAGCCGGGGCCAGAGGGCCCACGAGCAGTACTTC
NA	TRBV15	TRBJ2-7	NA	CATSRGSFSGKSYEQYF	TGTGCCACCAGCAGAGGGAGTTTCAGCGGTAAATCTTACGAGCAGTACTTC
NA	TRBV19	TRBJ2-2	NA	CASSLQAESTGELFF	TGTGCCAGTAGTCTTCAGGCTGAAAGCACCGGGGAGCTGTTTTTT
NA	TRBV10-3	TRBJ1-2	NA	CAISESNTVYTF	TGTGCCATCAGTGAGTCGAATACAGTCTACACCTTC
NA	TRBV5-4	TRBJ1-1	NA	CASSSYRETEAFF	TGTGCCAGCAGCTCGTACAGGGAAACTGAAGCTTTCTTT
TRBD1	TRBV14	TRBJ1-4	NA	CASSQRPQGARGTNEKLFF	TGTGCCAGCAGCCAAAGGCCACAGGGGGCAAGAGGGACTAATGAAAAACTGTTTTTT
NA	TRBV6-5	TRBJ2-5	NA	CASSWDLKETQYF	TGTGCCAGCAGTTGGGACTTAAAAGAGACCCAGTACTTC
NA	TRBV11-2	TRBJ1-3	NA	CASSLILGVPGNTIYF	TGTGCCAGCAGCTTAATCCTCGGGGTCCCTGGAAACACCATATATTTT
TRBD1	TRBV9	TRBJ1-2	NA	CASSVVPLKERRTGRFYGYTF	TGTGCCAGCAGCGTAGTCCCGCTGAAAGAGAGGCGGACAGGGCGTTTCTATGGCTACACCTTC
TRBD1	TRBV2	TRBJ2-7	NA	CASSPHEPRTGGEQYF	TGTGCCAGCAGTCCGCATGAACCGAGGACAGGGGGCGAGCAGTACTTC
NA	TRBV10-3	TRBJ1-2	NA	CAISVESAGDGYTF	TGTGCCATCAGTGTTGAATCGGCAGGGGATGGCTACACCTTC
TRBD1	TRBV19	TRBJ2-5	NA	CASSNRGQETQYF	TGTGCCAGTAGTAACAGGGGGCAAGAGACCCAGTACTTC
NA	TRBV10-3	TRBJ1-4	NA	CAISESDSRTEKLFF	TGTGCCATCAGTGAGTCTGACTCGAGGACTGAAAAACTGTTTTTT
NA	TRBV15	TRBJ2-3	NA	CATSSSTDTQYF	TGTGCCACCAGCTCAAGCACAGATACGCAGTATTTT
NA	TRBV19	TRBJ1-4	NA	CASNRLGEKLFF	TGTGCCAGTAACAGGCTGGGTGAAAAACTGTTTTTT
NA	TRBV11-2	TRBJ2-3	NA	CASSPPRGASTDTQYF	TGTGCCAGCAGCCCTCCGAGGGGGGCTAGCACAGATACGCAGTATTTT
NA	TRBV7-8	TRBJ1-6	NA	CASSGPGGYSPLHF	TGTGCCAGCAGCGGACCCGGGGGATATTCACCCCTCCACTTT
TRBD1	TRBV7-2	TRBJ2-7	NA	CASSDAGTGVYEQYF	TGTGCCAGCAGCGACGCCGGGACAGGCGTATACGAGCAGTACTTC